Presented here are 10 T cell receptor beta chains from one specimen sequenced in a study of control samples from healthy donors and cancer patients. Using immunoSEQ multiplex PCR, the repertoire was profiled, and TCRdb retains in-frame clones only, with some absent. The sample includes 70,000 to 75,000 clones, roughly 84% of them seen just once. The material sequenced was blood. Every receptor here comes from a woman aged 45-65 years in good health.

In nucleotides, the CDR3 is TGTGCCAGCAGTTTTCACCCCTTGAGGCGGGACAGGGGTACCCAGCCCCAGCATTTT. Its translation is CASSFHPLRRDRGTQPQHF. This chain joins TRBV28 and TRBJ1-5; 10 positions agree with TRBD1. The CDR3 is made up of 19 amino acids. Germline V lookup: CDR1 MDHEN, CDR2 SYDVKM. The V and J ends lost 3 bases and 7 bases, in that order; junction bases with no gene match: 18.

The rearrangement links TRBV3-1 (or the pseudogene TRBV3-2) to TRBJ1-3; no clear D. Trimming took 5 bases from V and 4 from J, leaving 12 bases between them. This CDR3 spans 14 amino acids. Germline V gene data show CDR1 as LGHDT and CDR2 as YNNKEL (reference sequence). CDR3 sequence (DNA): TGTGCCAGCAGCGACCCTCGGAGGGGAAACACCATATATTTT. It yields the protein CASSDPRRGNTIYF.

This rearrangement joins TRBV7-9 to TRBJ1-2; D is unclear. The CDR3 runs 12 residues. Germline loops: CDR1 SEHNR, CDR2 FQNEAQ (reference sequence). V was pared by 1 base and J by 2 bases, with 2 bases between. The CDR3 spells CASSLGNYGYTF. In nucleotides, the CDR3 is TGTGCCAGCAGCTTAGGAAACTATGGCTACACCTTC.

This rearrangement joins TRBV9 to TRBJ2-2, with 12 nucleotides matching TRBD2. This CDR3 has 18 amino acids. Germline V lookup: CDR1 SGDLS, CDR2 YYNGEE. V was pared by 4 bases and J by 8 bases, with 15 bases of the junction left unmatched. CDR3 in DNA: TGTGCCAGCAGCTCCAAGACTAGCGGGAGAGTTATATCGGGGGAGCTGTTTTTT. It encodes CASSSKTSGRVISGELFF.

The CDR3 protein is CASSLNAGGRNEQFF. The CDR3 bases are TGTGCCAGCAGCTTAAACGCGGGAGGTCGCAATGAGCAGTTCTTC. The rearrangement links TRBV11-2 to TRBJ2-1, with 8 bases identical to TRBD2. The CDR3 has 15 residues. From germline, CDR1 is SGHAT and CDR2 FQNNGV. V gave up 2 bases and J gave up 6 bases; unmatched junction bases: 6.

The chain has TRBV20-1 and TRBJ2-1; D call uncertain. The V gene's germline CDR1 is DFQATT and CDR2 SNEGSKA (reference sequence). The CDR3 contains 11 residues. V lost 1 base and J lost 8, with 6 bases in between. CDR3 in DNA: TGCAGTGCTAGAGTAGGGTATGAGCAGTTCTTC. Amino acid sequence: CSARVGYEQFF.

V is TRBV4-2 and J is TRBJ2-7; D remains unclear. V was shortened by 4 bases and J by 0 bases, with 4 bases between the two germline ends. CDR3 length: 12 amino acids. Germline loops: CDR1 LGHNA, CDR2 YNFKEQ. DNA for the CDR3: TGTGCCAGCAGCCGGGTCTCCTACGAGCAGTACTTC. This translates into CASSRVSYEQYF.

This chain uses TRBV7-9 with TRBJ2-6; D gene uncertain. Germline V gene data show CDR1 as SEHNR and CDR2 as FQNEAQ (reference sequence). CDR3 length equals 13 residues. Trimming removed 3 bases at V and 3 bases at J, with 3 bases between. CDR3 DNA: TGTGCCAGCAGCTTTCATGGGGCCAACGTCCTGACTTTC. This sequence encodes CASSFHGANVLTF.

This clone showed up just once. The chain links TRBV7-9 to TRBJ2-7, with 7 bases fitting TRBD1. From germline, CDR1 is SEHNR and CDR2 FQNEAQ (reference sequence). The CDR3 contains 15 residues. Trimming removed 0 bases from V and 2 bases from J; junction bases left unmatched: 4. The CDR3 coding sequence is TGTGCCAGCAGCTTAGCAGGGACAGCTACCTACGAGCAGTACTTC. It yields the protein CASSLAGTATYEQYF.

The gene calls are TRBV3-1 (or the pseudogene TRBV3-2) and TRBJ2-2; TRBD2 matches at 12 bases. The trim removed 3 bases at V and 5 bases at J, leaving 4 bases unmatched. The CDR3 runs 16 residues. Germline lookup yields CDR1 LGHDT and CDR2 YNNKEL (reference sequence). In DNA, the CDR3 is TGTGCCAGCAGCCACGGACTAGCGGGAAGGACCGGGGAGCTGTTTTTT. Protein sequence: CASSHGLAGRTGELFF.